A single sample gave rise to the 10 T cell receptor beta chains below, sequenced in a study of beta chain features in type 1 diabetes. Expressed TCRB transcripts were sequenced after all isolated RNA was converted to cDNA. Here immunoSEQ multiplex PCR was the method, and the copy in TCRdb shows in-frame clones only, minus some. The data contain almost 350,000 clones, 6.5% to 10% of them singletons. What was sequenced was central memory CD4+ T cells from blood. Receptor source: a woman under 30 in good health.

Only a few counts were recorded for this clone. This sequence joins TRBV7-2 and TRBJ2-5, with a possible D match to TRBD1 (5 bases). This CDR3 is 15 amino acids long. Trimming took 6 bases from V and 4 from J, leaving 18 bases between them. Looked up from germline, CDR1 is SGHTA and CDR2 is FQGNSA. The CDR3 nucleotides are TGTGCCAGCAGTCGATTCGTCAGGGTTGTAGAGACCCAGTACTTC. Its protein is CASSRFVRVVETQYF.

CDR3 sequence reads: CASSEMQGLGQPQHF. The CDR3 nucleotides are TGTGCCAGCAGTGAAATGCAGGGGTTGGGACAGCCCCAGCATTTT. V usage is TRBV2 and J usage is TRBJ1-5, with a tentative D call TRBD1 (6 bases). The V end was cut by 2 bases, the J end by 7 bases, with 15 bases between. Germline CDR1 is SNHLY and CDR2 is FYNNEI. This CDR3 has 15 amino acids.

The chain has TRBV4-2 and TRBJ2-6; D perhaps matches TRBD2 (6 bases). The CDR3 is 17 residues long. From germline, CDR1 is LGHNA and CDR2 YNFKEQ. Deletions cut 4 bases from V and 0 bases from J, with 13 bases between. The CDR3 loop is CASSPRTTLSGANVLTF. The DNA for the CDR3 is TGTGCCAGCAGCCCCCGGACTACCCTCTCTGGGGCCAACGTCCTGACTTTC.

The rearrangement joins TRBV5-6 to TRBJ2-6; D may be TRBD2 (6 bases). The CDR3 is 16 amino acids. CDR1 is SGHDT and CDR2 is YYEEEE in the germline V gene. V was pared by 0 bases and J by 4 bases, with 11 bases between. CDR3 sequence (DNA): TGTGCCAGCAGCTTGGAGTGGAGGGACGGGGCCAACGTCCTGACTTTC. Encoded protein: CASSLEWRDGANVLTF.

The chain carries TRBV6-6 and TRBJ2-1, with 11 bases identical to TRBD2. Germline values: CDR1 MNHNY, CDR2 SVGAGI (reference sequence). The CDR3 covers 15 residues. V lost 0 bases and J lost 9; bases outside the gene matches: 4. The DNA of the CDR3 is TGTGCCAGCAGTTACTCCGGGACTAGCGGATTTGAGCAGTTCTTC. It encodes CASSYSGTSGFEQFF.

Only a few counts were recorded for this clone. This chain uses TRBV29-1 with TRBJ2-1, with 9 bases lining up with TRBD2. There are 14 residues in the CDR3. The V segment lost 0 bases and the J segment 4 bases; nucleotides outside the gene matches: 1. Germline V gives CDR1 SQVTM, CDR2 ANQGSEA. CDR3 DNA sequence: TGCAGCGTTGAAGAGACTAGCGGATACAATGAGCAGTTCTTC. Translation: CSVEETSGYNEQFF.

The rearrangement links TRBV7-2 to TRBJ2-5; unclear D gene. CDR1 is SGHTA, CDR2 FQGNSA, per germline. The CDR3 is 14 amino acids. Trimming removed 1 base from V and 5 bases from J, with 11 bases in between. CDR3 region: CASSLGVMGETQYF. CDR3 nucleotide sequence: TGTGCCAGCAGCTTAGGGGTAATGGGGGAGACCCAGTACTTC.

This clone was counted between two and nine times. The rearrangement joins TRBV20-1 to TRBJ2-1; D is undetermined. CDR1 DFQATT and CDR2 SNEGSKA come from the germline V gene (reference sequence). Trimming stripped 0 bases from V and 7 bases from J, with 4 bases between. The CDR3 runs 11 residues. The CDR3 protein is CSARDGNEQFF. The CDR3 DNA sequence: TGCAGTGCTAGAGACGGTAATGAGCAGTTCTTC.

This clone was detected a few times. This chain connects TRBV6-5 to TRBJ2-3; D may be TRBD2 (6 bases). CDR1 is MNHEY, CDR2 SVGAGI, per germline. The CDR3 spans 15 residues. The V end was cut by 7 bases, the J end by 1 base, with 15 bases between. DNA of the CDR3: TGTGCCAGCAAAACGGCGGGAAGTGGCACAGATACGCAGTATTTT. Its protein is CASKTAGSGTDTQYF.

This clone appeared a few times. The chain employs TRBV6-5 and TRBJ2-7; 11 nucleotides agree with TRBD2. The V segment lost 10 bases and the J segment 2 bases; nucleotides outside the gene matches: 4. Germline V gene sequence: CDR1 MNHEY, CDR2 SVGAGI. CDR3 length equals 13 residues. CDR3 in DNA: TGTGCCACCTATAGCGGGAGGGCCTACGAGCAGTACTTC. This codes for CATYSGRAYEQYF.